The present T cell receptor beta chain was sequenced within a study of T cell changes during pregnancy in multiple sclerosis. Using immunoSEQ multiplex PCR, the repertoire was profiled, and TCRdb retains in-frame clones only, with some absent. The sample has tens of thousands of clones, about nine tenths seen once. This receptor was taken from a female donor in good health, enrolled as a control in a pregnancy study. The material was CD4+ T cells from peripheral blood mononuclear cells, obtained after pregnancy.

In nucleotides, the CDR3 is TGCAGCGTTGAAGATGGGACTAGCACGCAGTATTTT. Its protein product is CSVEDGTSTQYF. This chain connects TRBV29-1 to TRBJ2-3, with 9 nucleotides matching TRBD2. CDR3 length: 12 residues. The V gene's germline CDR1 is SQVTM and CDR2 ANQGSEA. V gave up 0 bases and J gave up 9 bases; unmatched junction bases: 1.